These 18 T cell receptor beta chains originate from one sample sequenced in a study of blood T cells in healthy people across ages. PCR was performed a second time for roughly 7 to 11 cycles using a sample-barcoded 5' primer and a J-beta primer mix. MiXCR was run by TCRdb on the 5' RACE reads, yielding one entry per CDR3 protein. The repertoire holds 730,000 or so distinct CDR3 sequences, with more than 40% as singletons. The sequenced material came from blood. All receptors come from a woman aged 60-70 years in good health.

This clonotype turned up a few times. The CDR3 here is CASSKASLAPWNEQFF. The CDR3 nucleotides read TGTGCCAGCAGCAAAGCAAGTCTAGCTCCTTGGAATGAGCAGTTCTTC. The chain combines TRBV21-1 with TRBJ2-1. TRBV21-1 is noted as a pseudogene. CDR3 length equals 16 residues.

Of note for this clonotype: The junction and the germline gene differ at one end; a read error may be behind it. V usage is TRBV6-2 or TRBV6-3 and J usage is TRBJ2-7, with D tentatively TRBD1 or TRBD2 (5 bases each). The CDR3 is 15 amino acids. Germline V gene sequence: CDR1 MNHEY, CDR2 SVGEGT. CDR3 sequence reads: CASRDRAEGIYEQYF. The CDR3 region has the DNA TGCGCCAGCAGGGACCGAGCGGAAGGCATCTACGAGCAGTACTTC.

This clonotype was picked up many times. The gene calls are TRBV29-1 and TRBJ2-1, with TRBD2 matching over 10 bases. The germline CDR1 and CDR2 sequences are SQVTM and ANQGSEA. The CDR3 has 15 residues. V was pared by 5 bases and J by 1 base, with 5 bases of the junction left unmatched. The CDR3 sequence is CSVQREGSSYNEQFF. The CDR3, as DNA: TGCAGCGTTCAGCGGGAGGGGAGTTCCTACAATGAGCAGTTCTTC.

The chain carries TRBV6-6 and TRBJ1-2; possible D gene TRBD1, 6 bases. The V gene lost 4 bases and the J gene lost 2 bases, with 11 bases spanning the gap. The germline gives CDR1 MNHNY, CDR2 SVGAGI (reference sequence). The CDR3 is made up of 14 amino acids. The CDR3 nucleotides are TGTGCCAGCAGTTTGGGACACGTCAACTATGGCTACACCTTC. Translated: CASSLGHVNYGYTF.

This chain connects TRBV6-1 to TRBJ2-1; no clear D gene. The germline V gene encodes CDR1 MNHNS and CDR2 SASEGT. V lost 4 bases, J lost 7 bases, and 14 bases lay in between. This CDR3 has 14 residues. CDR3 loop: CASSVPGRVNEQFF. The CDR3 bases are TGTGCCAGCAGTGTTCCTGGCCGGGTGAATGAGCAGTTCTTC.

At least ten counts were recorded for this clonotype. This chain uses TRBV3-1 with TRBJ2-5, with D unresolved. The germline V gene has CDR1 LGHDT and CDR2 YNNKEL (reference sequence). Trimming shortened V by 4 bases and J by 0 bases, and 9 bases separated the two germline ends. This CDR3 has 14 amino acids. CDR3 sequence reads: CASSPRTDQETQYF. The DNA for the CDR3 is TGTGCCAGCAGCCCGAGGACCGACCAAGAGACCCAGTACTTC.

The V gene is TRBV24-1, the J gene TRBJ2-5; 7 nucleotides match TRBD1. Germline V gives CDR1 KGHDR, CDR2 SFDVKD. CDR3 size: 15 residues. Trimming at V came to 4 bases and at J to 0 bases, leaving 4 bases not matched to a gene. The CDR3 loop reads CATSDWDSHQETQYF. CDR3 DNA: TGTGCCACCAGTGACTGGGACAGCCACCAAGAGACCCAGTACTTC.

This chain joins TRBV29-1 and TRBJ2-2; D gene unclear. Trimming removed 4 bases at V and 1 base at J, with 7 bases between. The CDR3 is 13 amino acids. Germline V gives CDR1 SQVTM, CDR2 ANQGSEA. DNA for the CDR3: TGCAGCGTTGGTCGACAGAACACCGGGGAGCTGTTTTTT. This gives the protein CSVGRQNTGELFF.

This clonotype was counted a few times. This sequence joins TRBV6-8 and TRBJ2-4, with TRBD1 as a possible D gene (6 bases). The CDR3 is 17 residues long. Trimming removed 7 bases from V and 1 base from J, with 20 bases in between. Germline CDR1 reads MNHGY; CDR2 reads SAAAGT. The CDR3 DNA is TGTGCCAGCAACGACAGGCCCTCACGAAGGGCCAAAAACATTCAGTACTTC. Its translation is CASNDRPSRRAKNIQYF.

In this sample, this clonotype turned up a few times. CDR3 sequence (DNA): TGTGCCAGCAGTGCAATGGGACAGGCCCCCCTGAATGAGCAGTTCTTC. It specifies CASSAMGQAPLNEQFF. The rearrangement links TRBV6-1 to TRBJ2-1, with 8 nucleotides matching TRBD1. The CDR3 runs 16 residues. Germline assignment: CDR1 MNHNS and CDR2 SASEGT. The junction had 12 bases not matched to a gene; V was cut back by 4 bases and J by 7 bases.

This sequence joins TRBV9 and TRBJ2-1, with D maybe TRBD1 (8 bases). The CDR3 runs to 15 residues. Germline V lookup: CDR1 SGDLS, CDR2 YYNGEE. V dropped 4 bases and J dropped 8 bases, with 19 bases sitting between them. The CDR3 DNA is TGTGCCAGCAGCCCCTCGACAGGGGCGGGGGATGAGCAGTTCTTC. Translation gives CASSPSTGAGDEQFF.

This clonotype was counted a few times. The V and J genes are TRBV7-9 and TRBJ2-7, with D possibly TRBD1 on 5 matching bases. V lost 1 base and J 7 bases, leaving 17 bases between the germline ends. Per the germline V gene, CDR1 is SEHNR and CDR2 is FQNEAQ (reference sequence). The CDR3 totals 15 residues. The CDR3 DNA reads TGTGCCAGCAGCTTAGTAACAGCAGGGTCGAGTGAGCAGTACTTC. This gives the protein CASSLVTAGSSEQYF.

This clonotype has just a few counts. This chain connects TRBV10-1 to TRBJ1-2; TRBD1 matches 9 bases. The CDR3 sequence is 15 residues long. V was pared by 5 bases and J by 6 bases, with 10 bases of the junction left unmatched. CDR1 is WNHNN and CDR2 is SYGVQD in the germline V gene (reference sequence). CDR3 loop: CASSSGQGPIHGYTF. The DNA for the CDR3 is TGCGCCAGCAGTTCGGGACAGGGCCCAATTCATGGCTACACCTTC.

The sample holds a few counts of this clonotype. This sequence joins TRBV12-3 or TRBV12-4 and TRBJ2-1; TRBD1 agrees at 8 bases. This CDR3 spans 14 amino acids. The V segment lost 5 bases and the J segment 4 bases; nucleotides outside the gene matches: 4. CDR3 sequence reads: CASSPGQEYNEQFF. The CDR3 bases are TGTGCCAGCAGTCCGGGACAGGAATACAATGAGCAGTTCTTC.

V and J are TRBV5-1 and TRBJ2-5; 9 bases are shared with TRBD1. The germline gives CDR1 SGHRS, CDR2 YFSETQ. The CDR3 runs to 15 residues. J gave up 0 bases and V 7 bases, and 7 bases lay outside the gene matches. In DNA form, the CDR3 reads TGCGCCAGCCGCTGGGGGGACAGGGACCAAGAGACCCAGTACTTC. Translated, it gives CASRWGDRDQETQYF.

This chain links TRBV6-6 with TRBJ1-1; D is possibly TRBD1 (5 bases). Trimming removed 6 bases from V and 3 bases from J, with 14 bases in between. From germline, CDR1 is MNHNY and CDR2 SVGAGI (reference sequence). The length of the CDR3 is 14 residues. CDR3 amino acids: CASSDVQADTEAFF. The CDR3 DNA is TGTGCCAGCAGCGATGTACAGGCGGACACTGAAGCTTTCTTT.

A few counts support this clonotype. The CDR3 DNA reads TGTGCCAGCAGTTACTCACCATCGCAGGGCGGTAATGAAAAACTGTTTTTT. This gives the protein CASSYSPSQGGNEKLFF. The rearrangement uses TRBV6-6 and TRBJ1-4; perhaps TRBD1 as D (5 bases). Germline values: CDR1 MNHNY, CDR2 SVGAGI (reference sequence). Trimming shortened V by 0 bases and J by 4 bases, and 15 bases separated the two germline ends. The CDR3 is 17 amino acids.

This clonotype has just a few counts. The junction departs from the called germline gene at one end, perhaps through a read error. V is TRBV7-7 and J is TRBJ2-1; TRBD2 agrees at 13 bases. Germline CDR1 and CDR2: SSHAT and FNYEAQ (reference sequence). The CDR3 has 14 residues. The CDR3 sequence is CASSQTSGRDEQFF. The CDR3 DNA is TGTGCTAGCAGCCAAACTAGCGGGAGGGATGAGCAGTTCTTC.